Reported below is one T cell receptor beta chain. Its matching antigen is unknown. Germline CDR1 and CDR2: SGDLS and YYNGEE. The CDR3 is 16 residues long. Unmatched junction bases numbered 6, after V lost 0 bases and J lost 4 bases. This entry is derived from a study of cytomegalovirus exposure and HLA in healthy donors. 13 Jbeta primers and 60 Vbeta primers were used for the PCR. TCRdb keeps only in-frame clones here, not all; method: immunoSEQ multiplex PCR. The table lists 120,000 or so clones, around four fifths of them singletons, with roughly 20% in the top ten. Study outcomes and limitations: Researchers reported in a later analysis that a missense DCLRE1C variant was tied to TCR beta V- and J-gene trimming. HLA alleles showed associations with some 17,000 TCR beta sequences in a later analysis, at a 0.05 false discovery rate.

The clonotype was recovered from a man aged 18 to 30 in good health and CMV-seropositive. Source material: PBMCs. V is TRBV9 and J is TRBJ2-3; TRBD1 agrees at 9 bases. The CDR3 DNA reads TGTGCCAGCAGCGTAGAGGGACAGGGTATCGCAGATACGCAGTATTTT. It is translated as CASSVEGQGIADTQYF.